This T cell receptor (beta chain) was captured by sequencing in a study of blood T cell repertoires in COVID-19. Overall study context: Material from acute and convalescent COVID-19 was sourced from the United States, Italy and Spain. Nucleic acid was either cDNA or gDNA, and it came from T cells, B-cell-depleted T cells, or PBMCs.

Trimming at V came to 4 bases and at J to 7 bases, leaving 7 bases not matched to a gene. The CDR3 extends over 15 amino acids. Germline-derived CDR1 and CDR2 are SGHVS and FQNEAQ. Sequenced by immunoSEQ multiplex PCR; TCRdb stores in-frame clones only, minus some. Counted here are more than 350,000 clones, 80% to 90% occurring once; the ten biggest clones make up about 2.9%. The V call is TRBV7-8, the J call TRBJ2-1; 10 bases are a match to TRBD2. The sample was peripheral blood. This receptor was identified in a woman in her thirties with COVID-19, enrolled during active disease. CDR3 nucleotides: TGTGCCAGCAGCTCCCCTAGCGGGGGTGTAAATGAGCAGTTCTTC. Residues: CASSSPSGGVNEQFF. Supplemented by reference TRBV7-8 and TRBJ2-1, the full variable domain reads GAGVSQSPRYKVAKRGQDVALRCDPISGHVSLFWYQQALGQGPEFLTYFQNEAQLDKSGLPSDRFFAERPEGSVSTLKIQRTQQEDSAVYLCASSSPSGGVNEQFFGPGTRLTVL.